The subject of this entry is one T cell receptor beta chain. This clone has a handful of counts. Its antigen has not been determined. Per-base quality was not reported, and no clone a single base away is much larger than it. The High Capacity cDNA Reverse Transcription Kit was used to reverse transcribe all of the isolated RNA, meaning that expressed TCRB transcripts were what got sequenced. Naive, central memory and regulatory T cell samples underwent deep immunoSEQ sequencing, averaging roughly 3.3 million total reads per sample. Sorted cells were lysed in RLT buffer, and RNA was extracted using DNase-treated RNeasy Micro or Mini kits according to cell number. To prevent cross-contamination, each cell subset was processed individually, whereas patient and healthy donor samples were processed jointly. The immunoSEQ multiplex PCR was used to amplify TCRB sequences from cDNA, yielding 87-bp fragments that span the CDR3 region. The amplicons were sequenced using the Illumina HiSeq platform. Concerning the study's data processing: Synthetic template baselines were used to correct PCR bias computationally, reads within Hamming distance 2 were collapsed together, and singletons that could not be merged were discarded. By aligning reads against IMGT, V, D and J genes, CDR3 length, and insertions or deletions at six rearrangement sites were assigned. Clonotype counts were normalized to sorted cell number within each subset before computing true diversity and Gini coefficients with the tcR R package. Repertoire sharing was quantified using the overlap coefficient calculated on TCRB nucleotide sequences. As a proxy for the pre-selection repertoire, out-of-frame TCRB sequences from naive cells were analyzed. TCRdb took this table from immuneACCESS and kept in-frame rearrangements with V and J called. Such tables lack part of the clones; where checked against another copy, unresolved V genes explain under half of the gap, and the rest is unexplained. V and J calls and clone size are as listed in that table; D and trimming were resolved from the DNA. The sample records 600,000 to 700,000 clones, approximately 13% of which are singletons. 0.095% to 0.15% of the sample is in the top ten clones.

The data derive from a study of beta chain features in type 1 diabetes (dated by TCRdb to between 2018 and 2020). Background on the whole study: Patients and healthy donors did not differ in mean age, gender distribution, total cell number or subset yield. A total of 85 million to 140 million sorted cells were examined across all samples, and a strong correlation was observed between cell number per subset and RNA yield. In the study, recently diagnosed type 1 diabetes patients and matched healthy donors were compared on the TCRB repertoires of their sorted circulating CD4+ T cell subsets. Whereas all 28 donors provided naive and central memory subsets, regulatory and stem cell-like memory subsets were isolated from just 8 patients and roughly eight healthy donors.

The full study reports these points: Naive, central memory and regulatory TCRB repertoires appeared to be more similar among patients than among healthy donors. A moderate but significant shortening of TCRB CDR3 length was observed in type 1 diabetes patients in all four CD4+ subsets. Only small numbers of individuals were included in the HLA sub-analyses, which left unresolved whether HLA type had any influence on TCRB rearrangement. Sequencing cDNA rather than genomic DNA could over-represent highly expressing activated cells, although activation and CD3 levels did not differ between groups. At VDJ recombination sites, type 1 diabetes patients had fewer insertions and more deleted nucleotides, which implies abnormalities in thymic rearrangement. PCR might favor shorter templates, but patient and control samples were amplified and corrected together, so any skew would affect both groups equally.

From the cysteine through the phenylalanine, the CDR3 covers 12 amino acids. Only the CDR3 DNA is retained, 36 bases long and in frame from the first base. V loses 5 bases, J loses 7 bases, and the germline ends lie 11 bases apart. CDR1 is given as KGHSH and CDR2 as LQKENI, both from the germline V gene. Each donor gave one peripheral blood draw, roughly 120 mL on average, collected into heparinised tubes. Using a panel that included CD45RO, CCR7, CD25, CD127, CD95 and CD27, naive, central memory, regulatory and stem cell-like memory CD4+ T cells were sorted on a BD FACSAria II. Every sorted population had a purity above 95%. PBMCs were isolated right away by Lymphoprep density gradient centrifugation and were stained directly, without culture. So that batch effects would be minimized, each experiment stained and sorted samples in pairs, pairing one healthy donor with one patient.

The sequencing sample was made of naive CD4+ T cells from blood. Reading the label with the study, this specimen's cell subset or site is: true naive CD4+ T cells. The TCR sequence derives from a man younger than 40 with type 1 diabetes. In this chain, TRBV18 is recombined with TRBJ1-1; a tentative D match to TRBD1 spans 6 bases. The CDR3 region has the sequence CASSKDSFEAFF. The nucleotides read TGTGCCAGCTCAAAGGACAGTTTTGAAGCTTTCTTT.